The sequence of this T cell receptor (beta chain) was determined in a study of blood T cell repertoires in COVID-19. Only in-frame clones appear in the TCRdb table, and some are missing; sequencing was by immunoSEQ multiplex PCR. The table lists 200,000 or so clones, about 80% of them singletons. In germline, CDR1 is MNHEY, CDR2 SVGAGI. The CDR3 length is 15 residues. Trimming took 3 bases from V and 0 from J, leaving 12 bases between them. The sample comprised peripheral blood. This chain uses TRBV6-5 with TRBJ2-7; D is unclear. This sequence was found in a woman in her twenties or thirties who had recovered from COVID-19. CDR3 sequence reads: CASSYAADSSYEQYF. For the CDR3, the DNA is TGTGCCAGCAGTTATGCCGCGGATTCCTCCTACGAGCAGTACTTC.